This TCR beta chain derives from a study of T cells in Graves' hyperthyroidism and ophthalmopathy. General observations from the study: Model-based prediction identified ophthalmopathy a median approximately 6.2 months prior to its onset. Most clonotypes that expanded in the thyroid above 0.001 also showed up in blood.

TCR beta CDR3 regions were amplified from RNA. During a first-round RT-PCR of the TCR CDR3, the HTBI primer set was used. TCRdb analysed the multiplex PCR reads with MiXCR anew, one entry per CDR3 protein. Counted here are more than 600,000 distinct CDR3 sequences, about 16% occurring once; the ten biggest clones make up around 8.1%. Notes on this clonotype: Its antigen is as yet unknown. A junction boundary mismatches the germline segment, possibly from a read error.

Graves' hyperthyroidism without ophthalmopathy progression within 18 months was termed stable. Lactation, pregnancy, other autoimmune disease or uncontrolled infection led to exclusion of patients. The receptor comes from a man aged 18-30 years with Graves' hyperthyroidism. Specimen: blood.

The CDR3 reads CASSPPRQNNEKPFF. The DNA for the CDR3 is TGTGCCAGCTCACCACCGAGGCAGAATAATGAAAAACCGTTTTTT. The V and J genes are TRBV18 and TRBJ1-4, with D unresolved. Germline V gives CDR1 KGHSH, CDR2 LQKENI. CDR3 length equals 15 residues.